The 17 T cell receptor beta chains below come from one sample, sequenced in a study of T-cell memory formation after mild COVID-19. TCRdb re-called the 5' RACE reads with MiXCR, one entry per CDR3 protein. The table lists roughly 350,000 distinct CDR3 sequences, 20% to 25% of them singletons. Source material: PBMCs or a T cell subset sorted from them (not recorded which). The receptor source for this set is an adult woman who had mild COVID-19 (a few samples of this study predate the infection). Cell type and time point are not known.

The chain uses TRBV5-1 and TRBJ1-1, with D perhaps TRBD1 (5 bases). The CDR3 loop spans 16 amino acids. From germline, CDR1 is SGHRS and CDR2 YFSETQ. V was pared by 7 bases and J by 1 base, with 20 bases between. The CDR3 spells CASASGDRKKNTEAFF. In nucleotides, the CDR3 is TGCGCCAGCGCGTCCGGAGACAGAAAAAAGAACACTGAAGCTTTCTTT.

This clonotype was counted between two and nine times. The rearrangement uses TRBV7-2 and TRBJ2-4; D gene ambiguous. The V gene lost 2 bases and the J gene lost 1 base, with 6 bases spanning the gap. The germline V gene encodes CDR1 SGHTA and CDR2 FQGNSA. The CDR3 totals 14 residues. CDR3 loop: CASSLRQAKNIQYF. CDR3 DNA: TGTGCCAGCAGCTTAAGGCAGGCCAAAAACATTCAGTACTTC.

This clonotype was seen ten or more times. The CDR3, as DNA: TGTGCCAGCTCACCTTCACCGGGGGCTGAAGCTTTCTTT. Protein product: CASSPSPGAEAFF. This chain connects TRBV18 to TRBJ1-1; a possible D gene is TRBD1 (5 bases). Germline V gene data show CDR1 as KGHSH and CDR2 as LQKENI. This CDR3 comprises 13 residues. The V end lost 3 bases, the J end lost 6 bases, and 11 bases lay between the germline ends.

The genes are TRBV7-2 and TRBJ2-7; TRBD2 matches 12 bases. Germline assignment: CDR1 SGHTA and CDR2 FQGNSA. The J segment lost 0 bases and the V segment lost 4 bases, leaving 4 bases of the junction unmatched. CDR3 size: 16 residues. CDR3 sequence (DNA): TGTGCCAGCAGCTCCGCTAGCGGGAGGGTCTCCTACGAGCAGTACTTC. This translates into CASSSASGRVSYEQYF.

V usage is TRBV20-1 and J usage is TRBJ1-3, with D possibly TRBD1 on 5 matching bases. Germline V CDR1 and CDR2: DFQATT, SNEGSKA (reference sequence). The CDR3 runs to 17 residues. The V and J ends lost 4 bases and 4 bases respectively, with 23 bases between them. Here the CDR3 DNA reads TGCAGTGCTAAGGGACCAGGAGGACTGATTATGGGAAACACCATATATTTT. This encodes CSAKGPGGLIMGNTIYF.

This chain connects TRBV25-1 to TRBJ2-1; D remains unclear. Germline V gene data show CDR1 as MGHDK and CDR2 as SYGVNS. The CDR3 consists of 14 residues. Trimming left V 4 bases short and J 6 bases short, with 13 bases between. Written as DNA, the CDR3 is TGTGCCAGCAGTGCTCATGAAGCGATCAATGAGCAGTTCTTC. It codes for CASSAHEAINEQFF.

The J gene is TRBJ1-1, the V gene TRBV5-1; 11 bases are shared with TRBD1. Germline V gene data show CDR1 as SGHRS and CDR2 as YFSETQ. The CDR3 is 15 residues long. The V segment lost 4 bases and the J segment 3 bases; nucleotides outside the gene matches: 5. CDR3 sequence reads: CASSEGQGADTEAFF. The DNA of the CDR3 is TGCGCCAGCAGCGAAGGACAGGGGGCCGACACTGAAGCTTTCTTT.

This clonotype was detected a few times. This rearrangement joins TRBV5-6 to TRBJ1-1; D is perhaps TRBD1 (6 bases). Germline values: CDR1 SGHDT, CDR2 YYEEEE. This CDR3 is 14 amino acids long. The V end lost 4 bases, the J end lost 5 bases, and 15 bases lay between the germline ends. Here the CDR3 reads CASSPGAPATEAFF. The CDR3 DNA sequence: TGTGCCAGCAGCCCGGGGGCCCCAGCAACTGAAGCTTTCTTT.

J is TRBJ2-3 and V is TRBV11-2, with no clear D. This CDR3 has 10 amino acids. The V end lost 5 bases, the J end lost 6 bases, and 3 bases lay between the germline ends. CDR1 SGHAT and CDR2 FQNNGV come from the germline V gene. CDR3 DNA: TGTGCCAGCAGCCTGGATACGCAGTATTTT. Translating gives CASSLDTQYF.

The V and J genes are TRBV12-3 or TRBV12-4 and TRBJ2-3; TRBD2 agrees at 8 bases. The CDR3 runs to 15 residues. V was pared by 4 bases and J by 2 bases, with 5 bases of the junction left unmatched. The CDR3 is CASSWAGGFTDTQYF. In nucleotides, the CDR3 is TGTGCCAGCAGTTGGGCGGGAGGCTTCACAGATACGCAGTATTTT.

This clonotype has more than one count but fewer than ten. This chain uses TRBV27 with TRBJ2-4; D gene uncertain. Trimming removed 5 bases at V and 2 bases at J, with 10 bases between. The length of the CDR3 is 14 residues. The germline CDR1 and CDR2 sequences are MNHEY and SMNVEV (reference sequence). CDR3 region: CASSPYGTKNIQYF. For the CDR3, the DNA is TGTGCCAGCAGTCCTTACGGTACCAAAAACATTCAGTACTTC.

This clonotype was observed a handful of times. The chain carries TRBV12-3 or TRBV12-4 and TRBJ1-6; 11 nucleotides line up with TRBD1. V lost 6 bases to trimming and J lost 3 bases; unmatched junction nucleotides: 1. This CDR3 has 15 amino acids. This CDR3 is CASRGQGVYNSPLHF. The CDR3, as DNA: TGTGCCAGCAGGGGACAGGGGGTCTATAATTCACCCCTCCACTTT.

As DNA, the CDR3 is TGCGCCAGCAGCTCGGCGGCCTTGACTAGCGCGAGCTCCTACGAGCAGTACTTC. This encodes CASSSAALTSASSYEQYF. The rearrangement links TRBV5-1 to TRBJ2-7; 8 positions match TRBD2. Germline values: CDR1 SGHRS, CDR2 YFSETQ. J gave up 0 bases and V 3 bases, and 14 bases lay outside the gene matches. The CDR3 consists of 18 residues.

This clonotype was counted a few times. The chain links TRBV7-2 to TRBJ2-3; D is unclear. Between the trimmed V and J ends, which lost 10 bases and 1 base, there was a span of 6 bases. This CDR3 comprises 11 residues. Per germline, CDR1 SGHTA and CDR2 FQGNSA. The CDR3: CATDGTDTQYF. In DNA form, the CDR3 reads TGTGCCACGGACGGCACAGATACGCAGTATTTT.

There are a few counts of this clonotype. The CDR3 is CASSRTSPDAAQYF. The CDR3 DNA reads TGCGCCAGCAGCCGGACTAGTCCTGACGCGGCCCAGTACTTC. This chain uses TRBV4-1 with TRBJ2-5; 7 bases line up with TRBD2. This CDR3 has 14 amino acids. V shed 4 bases and J 9 bases; nucleotides not matched to a gene: 11. The germline gives CDR1 MGHRA, CDR2 YSYEKL.

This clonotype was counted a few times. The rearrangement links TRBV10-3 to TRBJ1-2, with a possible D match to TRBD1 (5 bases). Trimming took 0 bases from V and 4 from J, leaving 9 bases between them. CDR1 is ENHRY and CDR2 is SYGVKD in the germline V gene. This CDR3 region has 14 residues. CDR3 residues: CAISESAGSYGYTF. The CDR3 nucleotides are TGTGCCATCAGTGAGTCAGCAGGGTCCTATGGCTACACCTTC.

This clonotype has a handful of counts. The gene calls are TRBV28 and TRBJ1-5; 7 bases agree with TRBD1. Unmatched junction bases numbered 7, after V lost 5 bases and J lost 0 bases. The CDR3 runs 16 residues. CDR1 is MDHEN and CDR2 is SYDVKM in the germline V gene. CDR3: CASSATGAFSNQPQHF. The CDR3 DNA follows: TGTGCCAGCAGTGCTACAGGGGCGTTTAGCAATCAGCCCCAGCATTTT.